One T cell receptor beta chain is described in this entry. V was pared by 5 bases and J by 3 bases, with 5 bases of the junction left unmatched. Germline-derived CDR1 and CDR2 are MNHEY and SMNVEV (reference sequence). This CDR3 region has 15 residues. The protocol was immunoSEQ multiplex PCR, while the TCRdb copy is restricted to in-frame clones and leaves out a portion. The table includes some 150,000 clones, around 94% detected once. This specimen comes from a study of control samples from healthy donors and cancer patients. The sequence was collected from a man aged 60 to 75 with colorectal cancer. Specimen: PBMCs. J is TRBJ1-5 and V is TRBV27; TRBD1 agrees at 9 bases. The CDR3 loop is CASSARTGANQPQHF. CDR3 nucleotide sequence: TGTGCCAGCAGTGCAAGGACAGGGGCCAATCAGCCCCAGCATTTT.